A single sample gave rise to the 12 T cell receptor beta chains below, sequenced in a study of T cells in Graves' hyperthyroidism and ophthalmopathy (dated by TCRdb to about 2019). Libraries were made using multiplex PCR. For sequencing, an Illumina HiSeq 2000 was employed. TCR beta CDR3 regions were amplified from RNA transcripts. The TCR CDR3 was subjected to a first round of RT-PCR using the HTBI primer set and the Qiagen OneStep RT-PCR kit. TCRdb reprocessing: public reads trimmed at Q25 with fastp, clones called with MiXCR, in-frame beta chains kept. Merged by CDR3 protein, the rows form single entries marked with the most common genes and DNA. For this sample there are about half a million distinct CDR3 sequences; approximately 16% appear just once. Less than 30% of the sample belongs to the ten largest clones. Source material: blood. The receptors derive from a woman aged 30 to 39 with Graves' ophthalmopathy.

This clonotype was counted at least ten times. This sequence joins TRBV29-1 and TRBJ2-7; 8 bases match TRBD2. Unmatched junction bases numbered 14, after V lost 6 bases and J lost 7 bases. This CDR3 contains 14 residues. CDR1 and CDR2 from the germline V gene are SQVTM and ANQGSEA. Here the CDR3 reads CSVAQRGGGREQYF. CDR3 DNA sequence: TGCAGCGTGGCCCAGAGAGGCGGGGGGAGGGAGCAGTACTTC.

The chain links TRBV9 to TRBJ1-6; maybe TRBD1 (5 bases). This CDR3 is built from 14 residues. Trimming left V 2 bases short and J 13 bases short, with 16 bases between. Per germline, CDR1 SGDLS and CDR2 YYNGEE. CDR3: CASSVEQGLRPLHF. The CDR3 nucleotides are TGTGCCAGCAGCGTGGAGCAGGGTCTAAGGCCCCTCCACTTT.

At least ten counts were recorded for this clonotype. V is TRBV20-1 and J is TRBJ2-3; 10 bases align to TRBD2. The CDR3 runs to 15 residues. The junction had 9 bases not matched to a gene; V was cut back by 6 bases and J by 3 bases. The V gene's germline CDR1 is DFQATT and CDR2 SNEGSKA (reference sequence). CDR3 DNA sequence: TGCAGTGCGATACTAGCGGGACGATCAACAGATACGCAGTATTTT. It specifies CSAILAGRSTDTQYF.

In the case of this clonotype: A much larger clone lies one base from this, so it may be a read error. The chain uses TRBV7-9 and TRBJ1-2, with D uncertain. The germline V gene encodes CDR1 SEHNR and CDR2 FQNEAQ (reference sequence). The CDR3 loop spans 15 amino acids. The chain's CDR3 is CARSLVGSLSVGYTF. In nucleotides, the CDR3 is TGTGCCAGAAGCTTAGTCGGTTCCCTTAGCGTTGGCTACACCTTC.

In this sample, this clonotype turned up many times. The chain has TRBV7-9 and TRBJ2-5, with D possibly TRBD2 on 5 matching bases. V lost 4 bases and J lost 4, with 16 bases in between. This CDR3 contains 15 residues. The germline V gene has CDR1 SEHNR and CDR2 FQNEAQ (reference sequence). CDR3 DNA sequence: TGTGCCAGCAGCTCGATACCCCAAGAGGGAGAGACCCAGTACTTC. It encodes CASSSIPQEGETQYF.

The CDR3 sequence is CSAHGALAGKETQYF. The CDR3 DNA sequence: TGCAGTGCCCACGGCGCGCTAGCGGGTAAAGAGACCCAGTACTTC. This sequence joins TRBV20-1 and TRBJ2-5, with 8 nucleotides matching TRBD2. Germline CDR1 and CDR2: DFQATT and SNEGSKA (reference sequence). The CDR3 covers 15 residues. V lost 6 bases and J lost 3; bases outside the gene matches: 12.

This clonotype was counted only a few times. The chain uses TRBV19 and TRBJ1-5, with D unresolved. The CDR3 loop spans 14 amino acids. Germline V gives CDR1 LNHDA, CDR2 SQIVND (reference sequence). The V end lost 3 bases, the J end lost 3 bases, and 9 bases lay between the germline ends. CDR3 nucleotides: TGTGCCAGTAGTATCCTGGGAGACAATCAGCCCCAGCATTTT. It encodes CASSILGDNQPQHF.

The chain carries TRBV29-1 and TRBJ2-7; TRBD1 might be the D (6 bases). CDR3 length: 11 residues. The germline V gene has CDR1 SQVTM and CDR2 ANQGSEA. Trimming pared 5 bases from V and 3 bases from J, leaving 8 bases between. This CDR3 is CSVRTVYEQYF. For the CDR3, the DNA is TGCAGCGTTCGGACAGTCTACGAGCAGTACTTC.

This clonotype was seen only a few times. The CDR3 DNA sequence: TGTGCCACCAGAGGGGTGGGGGACACTGAAGCTTTCTTT. This codes for CATRGVGDTEAFF. The V call is TRBV24-1, the J call TRBJ1-1; D might be TRBD1 (5 bases). The length of the CDR3 is 13 residues. V was clipped by 7 bases and J by 3 bases, with 11 bases between them. Germline CDR1 is KGHDR and CDR2 is SFDVKD.

The chain employs TRBV5-1 and TRBJ2-7; TRBD1 might be the D (6 bases). V lost 4 bases to trimming and J lost 3 bases, with 20 bases between them. Per germline, CDR1 SGHRS and CDR2 YFSETQ. The CDR3 covers 16 residues. The CDR3 DNA sequence: TGCGCCAGCAGCGCCGAATTGACAGGAAGGGGCTACGAGCAGTACTTC. As protein: CASSAELTGRGYEQYF.

This clonotype was seen more than once but under ten times. The genes are TRBV27 and TRBJ2-2; perhaps TRBD1 as D (5 bases). Germline-derived CDR1 and CDR2 are MNHEY and SMNVEV (reference sequence). V lost 4 bases to trimming and J lost 3 bases, with 15 bases between them. The CDR3 sequence is 16 residues long. The chain's CDR3 is CASSSLFRVDTGELFF. CDR3 nucleotides: TGTGCCAGCAGTTCCTTATTCAGGGTTGACACCGGGGAGCTGTTTTTT.

The rearrangement links TRBV18 to TRBJ1-2; D is perhaps TRBD1 (6 bases). Trimming removed 9 bases from V and 4 bases from J, with 15 bases in between. The CDR3 totals 13 residues. Germline loops: CDR1 KGHSH, CDR2 LQKENI. CDR3 in DNA: TGTGCCAGTAAGGGGGGACTCCTCTATGGCTACACCTTC. It codes for CASKGGLLYGYTF.